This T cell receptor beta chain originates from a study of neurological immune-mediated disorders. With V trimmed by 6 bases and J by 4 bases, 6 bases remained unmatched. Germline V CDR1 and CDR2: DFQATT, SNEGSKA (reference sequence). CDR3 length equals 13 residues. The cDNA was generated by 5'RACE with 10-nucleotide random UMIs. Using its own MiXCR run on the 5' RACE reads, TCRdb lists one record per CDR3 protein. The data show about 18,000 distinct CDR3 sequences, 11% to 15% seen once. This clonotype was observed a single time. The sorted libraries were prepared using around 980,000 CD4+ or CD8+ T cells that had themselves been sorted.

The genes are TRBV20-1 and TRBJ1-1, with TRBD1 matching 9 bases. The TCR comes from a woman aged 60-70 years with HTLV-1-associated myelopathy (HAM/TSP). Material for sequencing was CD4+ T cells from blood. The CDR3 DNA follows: TGCAGTGCCGGCCGACAGGGGGGCACTGAAGCTTTCTTT. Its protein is CSAGRQGGTEAFF.